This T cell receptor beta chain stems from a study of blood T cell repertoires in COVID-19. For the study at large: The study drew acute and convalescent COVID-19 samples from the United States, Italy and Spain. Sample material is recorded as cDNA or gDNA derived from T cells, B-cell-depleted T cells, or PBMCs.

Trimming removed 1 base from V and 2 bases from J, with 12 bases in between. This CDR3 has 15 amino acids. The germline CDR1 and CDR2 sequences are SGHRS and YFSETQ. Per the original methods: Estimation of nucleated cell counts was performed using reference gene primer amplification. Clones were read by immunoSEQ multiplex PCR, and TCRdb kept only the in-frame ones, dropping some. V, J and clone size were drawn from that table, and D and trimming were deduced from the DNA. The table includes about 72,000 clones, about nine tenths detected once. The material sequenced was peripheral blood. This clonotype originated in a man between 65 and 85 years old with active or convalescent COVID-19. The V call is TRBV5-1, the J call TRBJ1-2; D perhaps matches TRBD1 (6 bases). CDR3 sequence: CASSLSRQGNYGYTF. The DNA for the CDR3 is TGCGCCAGCAGCTTGTCACGCCAGGGGAACTATGGCTACACCTTC.